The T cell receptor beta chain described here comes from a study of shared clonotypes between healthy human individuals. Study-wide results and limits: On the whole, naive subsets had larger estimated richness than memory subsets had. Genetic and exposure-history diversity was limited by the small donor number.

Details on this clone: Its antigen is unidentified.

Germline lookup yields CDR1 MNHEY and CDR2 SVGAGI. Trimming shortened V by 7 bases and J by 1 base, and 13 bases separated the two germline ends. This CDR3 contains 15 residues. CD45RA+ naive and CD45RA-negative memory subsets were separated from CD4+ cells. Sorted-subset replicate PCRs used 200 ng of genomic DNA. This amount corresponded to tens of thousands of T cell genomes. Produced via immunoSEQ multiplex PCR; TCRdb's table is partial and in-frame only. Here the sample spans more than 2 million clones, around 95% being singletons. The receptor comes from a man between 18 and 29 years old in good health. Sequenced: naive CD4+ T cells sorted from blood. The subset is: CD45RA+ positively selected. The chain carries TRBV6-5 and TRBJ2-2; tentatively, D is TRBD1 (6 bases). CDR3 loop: CASKSGVGNTGELFF. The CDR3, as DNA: TGTGCCAGCAAATCAGGGGTGGGGAACACCGGGGAGCTGTTTTTT.